Each of the 21 T cell receptor beta chains below was sequenced from the same sample in a study of cytomegalovirus exposure and HLA in healthy donors (dated by TCRdb to the late 2010s). The library was built by means of the immunoSEQ multiplex PCR assay. For the multiplex PCR, a mixture combining 60 forward primers for TCR Vbeta segments and 13 reverse primers for TCR Jbeta segments was used. Not all clones reach the TCRdb copy of this immuneACCESS table, which keeps in-frame sequences only. Checked studies attribute under half of the gap to unresolved V genes and leave the rest unexplained. Present in this sample are roughly 110,000 clones, 74% of which were seen just once. About 14% of the sample comes from the top ten. Sequenced: PBMCs. These receptors were obtained from a woman aged 35 to 49 in good health and CMV-seropositive.

V gene TRBV7-9 combines with J gene TRBJ1-3; 10 nucleotides align to TRBD1. The J segment lost 2 bases and the V segment lost 5 bases, leaving 6 bases of the junction unmatched. The CDR3 spans 16 residues. Germline V gene data show CDR1 as SEHNR and CDR2 as FQNEAQ (reference sequence). The CDR3 DNA reads as TGTGCCAGCAGCCTCTCCGGGACAGGGGCTGGAAACACCATATATTTT. Translating gives CASSLSGTGAGNTIYF. The whole variable domain, remainder taken from reference TRBV7-9 and TRBJ1-3, is DTGVSQNPRHKITKRGQNVTFRCDPISEHNRLYWYRQTLGQGPEFLTYFQNEAQLEKSRLLSDRFSAERPKGSFSTLEIQRTEQGDSAMYLCASSLSGTGAGNTIYFGEGSWLTVV.

J is TRBJ2-2 and V is TRBV30, with D possibly TRBD1 on 5 matching bases. The CDR3 spans 14 residues. The germline V gene encodes CDR1 GTSNPN and CDR2 SVGIG (reference sequence). V dropped 3 bases and J dropped 3 bases, with 11 bases sitting between them. As DNA, the CDR3 is TGTGCCTGGAGGGGGCGCCAGTACACCGGGGAGCTGTTTTTT. Its translation: CAWRGRQYTGELFF.

This clone was found once. The chain combines TRBV18 with TRBJ2-7, with 8 nucleotides matching TRBD2. The V gene end was trimmed by 1 base and the J gene end by 3 bases; junction bases not matched to a gene: 2. This CDR3 has 14 residues. Germline V gene lookup returns CDR1 KGHSH and CDR2 LQKENI. The CDR3 DNA reads TGTGCCAGCTCACCACTAGCGGGGAACTACGAGCAGTACTTC. Its translation: CASSPLAGNYEQYF.

The rearrangement joins TRBV11-3 to TRBJ2-5; TRBD1 agrees at 11 bases. The germline CDR1 and CDR2 sequences are SGHNT and YENEEA. CDR3 length equals 16 residues. V shed 3 bases and J 2 bases; nucleotides not matched to a gene: 5. CDR3 DNA: TGTGCCAGCAGCTTCGGACAGGGGGCCAAACAAGAGACCCAGTACTTC. Protein product: CASSFGQGAKQETQYF. Complete variable domain (other parts from reference TRBV11-3 and TRBJ2-5): EAGVVQSPRYKIIEKKQPVAFWCNPISGHNTLYWYLQNLGQGPELLIRYENEEAVDDSQLPKDRFSAERLKGVDSTLKIQPAELGDSAVYLCASSFGQGAKQETQYFGPGTRLLVL.

The chain joins TRBV27 to TRBJ1-3; D not resolved. The CDR3 contains 14 residues. Germline-derived CDR1 and CDR2 are MNHEY and SMNVEV (reference sequence). V shed 6 bases and J shed 4 bases, with 13 bases lying between them. The CDR3 protein is CASRISTTGNTIYF. For the CDR3, the DNA is TGTGCCAGCAGAATCAGTACTACGGGAAACACCATATATTTT.

This chain uses TRBV7-9 with TRBJ2-1; 7 positions agree with TRBD2. Trimming cost V 1 base and J 8 bases; bases outside gene matches: 5. The CDR3 extends over 14 amino acids. Germline values: CDR1 SEHNR, CDR2 FQNEAQ (reference sequence). The chain's CDR3 is CASSLGLALDEQFF. In DNA form, the CDR3 reads TGTGCCAGCAGCTTAGGACTAGCTCTCGATGAGCAGTTCTTC.

Details on this clone: A read error may produce the germline difference seen at one junction end. The rearrangement uses TRBV30 and TRBJ1-3; 8 nucleotides match TRBD1. This CDR3 has 16 residues. The germline CDR1 and CDR2 sequences are GTSNPN and SVGIG (reference sequence). The CDR3 DNA sequence: TGTGCCTGGAGTGTACCTAGGACAGGGAGCGGAAACACCACATATTTT. It codes for CAWSVPRTGSGNTTYF. Full variable domain (outside the CDR3, taken from reference TRBV30 and TRBJ1-3): SQTIHQWPATLVQPVGSPLSLECTVEGTSNPNLYWYRQAAGRGLQLLFYSVGIGQISSEVPQNLSASRPQDRQFILSSKKLLLSDSGFYLCAWSVPRTGSGNTTYFGEGSWLTVV.

This clone came up once. The chain couples TRBV2 to TRBJ1-2, with TRBD1 identical over 10 bases. Germline values: CDR1 SNHLY, CDR2 FYNNEI. V gave up 8 bases and J gave up 3 bases; unmatched junction bases: 6. CDR3 length equals 14 residues. CDR3 amino acids: CASLSGTGDYGYTF. The CDR3 nucleotides are TGTGCCAGCCTTTCTGGGACAGGGGACTATGGCTACACCTTC.

This chain links TRBV18 with TRBJ1-5, with 10 positions matching TRBD1. J was trimmed by 0 bases and V by 3 bases; bases with no gene match: 2. The CDR3 spans 16 residues. CDR1 and CDR2 from the germline V gene are KGHSH and LQKENI. In nucleotides, the CDR3 is TGTGCCAGCTCACCGGGGACAGGGGTTAGCAATCAGCCCCAGCATTTT. This codes for CASSPGTGVSNQPQHF.

This clone was seen only a few times. The chain employs TRBV4-1 and TRBJ2-7; D might be TRBD1 (5 bases). V was cut by 0 bases and J by 1 base, with 13 bases left in between. Germline CDR1 is MGHRA and CDR2 is YSYEKL. This CDR3 has 16 amino acids. In DNA, the CDR3 is TGCGCCAGCAGCCAAGAGAAGGGGCCAATGTCCTACGAGCAGTACTTC. Protein product: CASSQEKGPMSYEQYF.

This clone was observed a handful of times. The chain carries TRBV6-5 and TRBJ1-2; D not resolved. Per the germline V gene, CDR1 is MNHEY and CDR2 is SVGAGI. Trimming cost V 7 bases and J 3 bases, with 12 bases left between them. CDR3 length: 13 amino acids. CDR3: CASTNRGHYGYTF. The CDR3 nucleotides are TGTGCCAGCACCAACCGCGGCCACTATGGCTACACCTTC.

The gene calls are TRBV5-1 and TRBJ1-1; 8 bases are a match to TRBD1. Germline-derived CDR1 and CDR2 are SGHRS and YFSETQ. Unmatched junction bases numbered 7, after V lost 4 bases and J lost 5 bases. CDR3 length: 14 amino acids. The CDR3 DNA reads as TGCGCCAGCAGCCAAGGGGGGACAGGAACTGAAGCTTTCTTT. Amino acid sequence: CASSQGGTGTEAFF.

The V gene is TRBV28, the J gene TRBJ1-3, with a possible D match to TRBD1 (6 bases). Germline lookup yields CDR1 MDHEN and CDR2 SYDVKM. This CDR3 has 14 residues. V was cut by 4 bases and J by 5 bases, with 12 bases left in between. The CDR3 sequence is CASSSPGQRNTIYF. The CDR3, as DNA: TGTGCCAGCAGTTCCCCCGGACAGCGAAACACCATATATTTT. Full variable domain (missing parts from reference TRBV28 and TRBJ1-3): DVKVTQSSRYLVKRTGEKVFLECVQDMDHENMFWYRQDPGLGLRLIYFSYDVKMKEKGDIPEGYSVSREKKERFSLILESASTNQTSMYLCASSSPGQRNTIYFGEGSWLTVV.

The CDR3 coding sequence is TGCGCCAGCAGCTTGGGCCAGGGAATAGGCGGCTACACCTTC. As protein: CASSLGQGIGGYTF. J is TRBJ1-2 and V is TRBV5-1, with D perhaps TRBD1 (5 bases). The ends were cut back, 0 bases at V and 8 bases at J, with 14 bases in the middle. Germline values: CDR1 SGHRS, CDR2 YFSETQ. The CDR3 covers 14 residues.

The chain uses TRBV7-8 and TRBJ2-1; 10 bases fit TRBD2. Germline lookup yields CDR1 SGHVS and CDR2 FQNEAQ. The CDR3 contains 16 residues. V lost 1 base and J lost 4; bases outside the gene matches: 4. The CDR3 loop is CASSLVGSGGYNEQFF. The CDR3 DNA reads as TGTGCCAGCAGCTTAGTCGGTAGCGGGGGGTACAATGAGCAGTTCTTC.

The CDR3 coding sequence is TGTGCCAGCAGTGAAAAGGCCAGGGTAAACTATGGCTACACCTTC. Its translation: CASSEKARVNYGYTF. The rearrangement links TRBV6-1 to TRBJ1-2, with D tentatively TRBD1 (5 bases). Trimming left V 2 bases short and J 2 bases short, with 12 bases between. The CDR3 sequence is 15 residues long. Germline values: CDR1 MNHNS, CDR2 SASEGT.

This sequence joins TRBV19 and TRBJ1-4; 8 nucleotides agree with TRBD1. Unmatched junction bases numbered 5, after V lost 4 bases and J lost 7 bases. The CDR3 loop spans 14 amino acids. Germline CDR1 reads LNHDA; CDR2 reads SQIVND (reference sequence). The CDR3 region is CASSTRGRSEKLFF. The CDR3, as DNA: TGTGCCAGTAGTACCAGGGGGCGATCTGAAAAACTGTTTTTT.

This chain uses TRBV4-1 with TRBJ2-7, with 9 positions matching TRBD1. Germline CDR1 is MGHRA and CDR2 is YSYEKL. Trimming took 4 bases from V and 4 from J; bases not matched to a gene: 8. The CDR3 runs to 15 residues. For the CDR3, the DNA is TGCGCCAGCAGCCCCCAAGGGGACAGGGTGTACGAGCAGTACTTC. Its protein product is CASSPQGDRVYEQYF.

The chain combines TRBV11-2 with TRBJ2-3; possible D gene TRBD2, 6 bases. The CDR3 loop spans 15 amino acids. The V gene's germline CDR1 is SGHAT and CDR2 FQNNGV. V lost 1 base, J lost 4 bases, and 12 bases lay in between. As DNA, the CDR3 is TGTGCCAGCAGCTTAGGGGGGGTTTTGGCAGATACGCAGTATTTT. This gives the protein CASSLGGVLADTQYF.

This clone was observed a handful of times. V gene TRBV4-3 combines with J gene TRBJ2-5, with 8 positions matching TRBD2. Germline assignment: CDR1 LGHNA and CDR2 YSLEER. The ends lost 0 bases at V and 1 base at J; junction bases unmatched: 7. This CDR3 region has 17 residues. CDR3 nucleotide sequence: TGCGCCAGCAGCCAAGAAATCCGGGCGGGGGGCCAAGAGACCCAGTACTTC. It codes for CASSQEIRAGGQETQYF.

The chain uses TRBV4-1 and TRBJ2-5; TRBD2 matches 13 bases. Germline V gene lookup returns CDR1 MGHRA and CDR2 YSYEKL. V shed 4 bases, J shed 5 bases, and the junction held 13 bases outside the gene matches. The CDR3 runs to 18 residues. CDR3 sequence reads: CASSRFPQTSGGRETQYF. DNA of the CDR3: TGCGCCAGCAGCCGATTTCCCCAGACTAGCGGGGGGAGGGAGACCCAGTACTTC.